These 30 T cell receptor beta chains were all obtained from the same sample, sequenced in a study of blood T cell repertoires in COVID-19. Measured with immunoSEQ multiplex PCR; TCRdb has only the in-frame clones, and not every one. Of 120,000 or so clones listed, approximately 80% are singletons. Sequenced sample: peripheral blood. The receptor source for this set is a human donor in a cohort sampled during active COVID-19.

V usage is TRBV28 and J usage is TRBJ2-1; TRBD1 is a possible D gene (7 bases). Trimming stripped 8 bases from V and 7 bases from J, with 12 bases between. Germline V gene sequence: CDR1 MDHEN, CDR2 SYDVKM. The CDR3 is made up of 12 amino acids. The CDR3 bases are TGTGCCAGCGAGACAGGGACTAATGAGCAGTTCTTC. It yields the protein CASETGTNEQFF.

The chain uses TRBV2 and TRBJ2-1; D is perhaps TRBD1 (6 bases). Trimming shortened V by 7 bases and J by 2 bases, and 18 bases separated the two germline ends. The CDR3 runs to 16 residues. Germline loops: CDR1 SNHLY, CDR2 FYNNEI. CDR3 sequence (DNA): TGTGCCAGCACTTATTCCACAGGGTTCACCTACAATGAGCAGTTCTTC. It yields the protein CASTYSTGFTYNEQFF.

The CDR3 reads CASSRTSPQETQYF. The DNA of the CDR3 is TGTGCCAGCAGCAGGACTAGCCCTCAAGAGACCCAGTACTTC. The chain couples TRBV7-3 to TRBJ2-5; 8 bases match TRBD2. Trimming cost V 5 bases and J 2 bases; bases outside gene matches: 4. Looked up from germline, CDR1 is SGHTA and CDR2 is FQGTGA. The CDR3 sequence is 14 residues long.

The chain couples TRBV7-9 to TRBJ2-5; 9 bases map to TRBD2. Unmatched junction bases numbered 6, after V lost 0 bases and J lost 10 bases. Per germline, CDR1 SEHNR and CDR2 FQNEAQ (reference sequence). This CDR3 is built from 14 residues. Here the CDR3 reads CASSLAGRGGDQYF. The CDR3 region has the DNA TGTGCCAGCAGCTTAGCCGGGCGCGGGGGGGACCAGTACTTC.

The CDR3 DNA reads as TGTGCCAGCACTTTCACGGCGGAAGACTATGGCTACACCTTC. Its translation is CASTFTAEDYGYTF. The gene calls are TRBV6-5 and TRBJ1-2, with D unclear. Germline V gene sequence: CDR1 MNHEY, CDR2 SVGAGI. The CDR3 runs to 14 residues. V lost 7 bases and J 3 bases, leaving 15 bases between the germline ends.

The V gene is TRBV4-1, the J gene TRBJ1-5, with 8 nucleotides matching TRBD1. J gave up 4 bases and V 4 bases, and 9 bases lay outside the gene matches. The CDR3 contains 16 residues. Germline lookup yields CDR1 MGHRA and CDR2 YSYEKL. CDR3 in amino acids: CASSPQGEGSNQPQHF. The DNA for the CDR3 is TGCGCCAGCAGCCCACAGGGGGAAGGGAGTAATCAGCCCCAGCATTTT.

V usage is TRBV7-2 and J usage is TRBJ2-1, with 8 bases aligning to TRBD2. This CDR3 region has 15 residues. With 1 base clipped from V and 8 bases from J, the junction kept 7 bases outside the gene matches. Germline CDR1 SGHTA, CDR2 FQGNSA. The CDR3 protein is CASSLGTSGLYEQFF. As DNA, the CDR3 is TGTGCCAGCAGCTTAGGAACTAGCGGCTTATATGAGCAGTTCTTC.

The gene calls are TRBV7-2 and TRBJ1-2; D possibly corresponds to TRBD1 (5 bases). V was pared by 6 bases and J by 8 bases, with 16 bases between. Germline loops: CDR1 SGHTA, CDR2 FQGNSA. CDR3 length equals 13 residues. CDR3: CASRPRGVGGYTF. CDR3 DNA: TGTGCCAGCAGGCCCCGGGGGGTCGGGGGCTACACCTTC.

This chain connects TRBV6-6 to TRBJ1-1; D is unclear. This CDR3 is built from 13 residues. Trimming took off 3 bases at V and 6 bases at J, with 11 bases between the two ends. The germline gives CDR1 MNHNY, CDR2 SVGAGI (reference sequence). CDR3 nucleotide sequence: TGTGCCAGCAGTTATTTCGTCGAGGCTGAAGCTTTCTTT. Translated: CASSYFVEAEAFF.

The chain uses TRBV6-4 and TRBJ1-1; D is uncertain. V was cut by 6 bases and J by 5 bases, with 16 bases left in between. The CDR3 sequence is 14 residues long. CDR1 is MRHNA, CDR2 SNTAGT, per germline. The CDR3 bases are TGTGCCAGCAGGGCTGACCCCTCGGGAACTGAAGCTTTCTTT. Amino acids: CASRADPSGTEAFF.

This clone was found once. The chain carries TRBV27 and TRBJ1-5; the match to TRBD1 covers 8 bases. Germline loops: CDR1 MNHEY, CDR2 SMNVEV (reference sequence). This CDR3 is 15 amino acids long. J gave up 4 bases and V 5 bases, and 7 bases lay outside the gene matches. Here the CDR3 reads CASSPWDRRNQPQHF. CDR3 DNA: TGTGCCAGCAGTCCATGGGACAGGAGAAATCAGCCCCAGCATTTT.

Concerning this clone: This sample includes further DNA sequences coding for the same CDR3. The chain carries TRBV6-6 and TRBJ1-2, with 9 bases fitting TRBD1. Germline CDR1 reads MNHNY; CDR2 reads SVGAGI (reference sequence). This CDR3 contains 14 residues. V gave up 5 bases and J gave up 5 bases; unmatched junction bases: 6. The CDR3: CASSPGQGTYGYTF. CDR3 DNA: TGTGCCAGCAGTCCCGGACAGGGGACGTATGGCTACACCTTC.

This chain links TRBV5-3 with TRBJ2-5; 9 bases align to TRBD1. TRBV5-3 is noted as an ORF with a role that remains uncertain. The CDR3 spans 17 residues. Germline trimming cut 2 bases from V and 3 bases from J; bases unmatched to any gene: 11. The CDR3 protein is CARSLRWDRVTEETQYF. As DNA, the CDR3 is TGTGCCAGAAGCTTACGATGGGACAGGGTCACGGAAGAGACCCAGTACTTC.

This clone appeared once. V is TRBV27 and J is TRBJ2-7; TRBD1 matches at 9 bases. Per the germline V gene, CDR1 is MNHEY and CDR2 is SMNVEV (reference sequence). The CDR3 is 13 amino acids. V shed 5 bases and J 9 bases; nucleotides not matched to a gene: 8. In DNA, the CDR3 is TGTGCCAGCAGTCCCCGGGACAGGGTGGCGCAGTACTTC. This sequence encodes CASSPRDRVAQYF.

The genes are TRBV6-1 and TRBJ1-6, with TRBD1 as a possible D gene (6 bases). Germline V gene lookup returns CDR1 MNHNS and CDR2 SASEGT. V lost 1 base and J 7 bases, leaving 23 bases between the germline ends. This CDR3 contains 19 residues. The CDR3 region has the DNA TGTGCCAGCAGTGAAGACCACGAAACAGGGAGTAAAAGAAATTCACCCCTCCACTTT. It encodes CASSEDHETGSKRNSPLHF.

The CDR3 DNA reads TGTGCCAGCAGCATTAAGGGACTAGCGGGAGGTCAGAATGAGCAGTTCTTC. This translates into CASSIKGLAGGQNEQFF. The chain has TRBV7-2 and TRBJ2-1, with 15 bases matching TRBD2. Germline lookup yields CDR1 SGHTA and CDR2 FQGNSA. The length of the CDR3 is 17 residues. V trimming: 5 bases; J trimming: 7 bases; junction bases outside the gene matches: 9.

The chain carries TRBV30 and TRBJ1-1, with TRBD1 as a possible D gene (5 bases). Trimming shortened V by 2 bases and J by 6 bases, and 13 bases separated the two germline ends. CDR1 is GTSNPN and CDR2 is SVGIG in the germline V gene (reference sequence). The CDR3 contains 13 residues. The chain's CDR3 is CAWSIGGGAEAFF. Here the CDR3 DNA reads TGTGCCTGGAGTATCGGTGGAGGGGCTGAAGCTTTCTTT.

The rearrangement joins TRBV5-3 to TRBJ1-5; a weak D match, TRBD1 (6 bases). TRBV5-3 is an ORF for which the function is uncertain. Trimming removed 0 bases from V and 6 bases from J, with 13 bases in between. The CDR3 contains 15 residues. This CDR3 reads CARSLANRVLQPQHF. CDR3 DNA: TGTGCCAGAAGCTTGGCCAACAGGGTCCTTCAGCCCCAGCATTTT.

The chain employs TRBV7-2 and TRBJ1-6; no definite D call. Per the germline V gene, CDR1 is SGHTA and CDR2 is FQGNSA. The CDR3 has 16 residues. Trimming pared 2 bases from V and 0 bases from J, leaving 8 bases between. This chain's CDR3 is CASSLPRSSYNSPLHF. The DNA of the CDR3 is TGTGCCAGCAGCTTACCGAGGAGCTCCTATAATTCACCCCTCCACTTT. The full variable domain, rest sourced from reference TRBV7-2 and TRBJ1-6, is GAGVSQSPSNKVTEKGKDVELRCDPISGHTALYWYRQSLGQGLEFLIYFQGNSAPDKSGLPSDRFSAERTGGSVSTLTIQRTQQEDSAVYLCASSLPRSSYNSPLHFGNGTRLTVT.

In its sample, this clone was seen a few times. The chain employs TRBV5-3 and TRBJ2-7; 13 bases are shared with TRBD2. TRBV5-3 is marked as an open reading frame, function uncertain. CDR3 length equals 15 residues. After removal of 1 base from V and 4 bases from J, the junction contained 2 bases not matched to a gene. The CDR3 DNA reads TGTGCCAGAAGCTTGACTAGCGGGAGGGCTTACGAGCAGTACTTC. It encodes CARSLTSGRAYEQYF.

This chain connects TRBV2 to TRBJ2-1; 10 nucleotides agree with TRBD2. With 9 bases clipped from V and 5 bases from J, the junction kept 4 bases outside the gene matches. The germline gives CDR1 SNHLY, CDR2 FYNNEI. This CDR3 has 13 residues. In nucleotides, the CDR3 is TGTGCCAGTGAGCGGGGGGGAAACAATGAGCAGTTCTTC. Translation gives CASERGGNNEQFF.

The chain couples TRBV6-1 to TRBJ1-2; the D gene is possibly TRBD1 (6 bases). CDR1 and CDR2 from the germline V gene are MNHNS and SASEGT. Trimming took 3 bases from V and 8 from J, leaving 19 bases between them. CDR3 length equals 15 residues. For the CDR3, the DNA is TGTGCCAGCAGTGAGGCAGGCGGGGGGGCCGGCGGCTACACCTTC. Translated, it gives CASSEAGGGAGGYTF.

This chain joins TRBV5-4 and TRBJ1-4; the D is unclear. The V gene's germline CDR1 is SGHNT and CDR2 YYREEE (reference sequence). The CDR3 covers 14 residues. V lost 2 bases to trimming and J lost 5 bases, with 10 bases between them. CDR3 loop: CASSLKTGNEKLFF. CDR3 DNA: TGTGCCAGCAGCTTAAAGACGGGGAATGAAAAACTGTTTTTT.

The genes are TRBV5-5 and TRBJ1-4; TRBD1 might be the D (5 bases). The CDR3 sequence is 16 residues long. Deletions cut 2 bases from V and 5 bases from J, with 16 bases between. The germline V gene encodes CDR1 SGHKS and CDR2 YYEKEE (reference sequence). The CDR3 sequence: CASSFQTGGNNEKLFF. CDR3 nucleotide sequence: TGTGCCAGCAGCTTTCAAACAGGAGGGAACAATGAAAAACTGTTTTTT.

This chain's CDR3 is CASSFQGRSYEQYF. CDR3 bases: TGTGCCAGCAGTTTCCAGGGGAGATCCTACGAGCAGTACTTC. This sequence joins TRBV28 and TRBJ2-7; weak D call: TRBD1 (6 bases). The V gene lost 3 bases and the J gene lost 1 base, with 10 bases spanning the gap. The CDR3 sequence is 14 residues long. The V gene's germline CDR1 is MDHEN and CDR2 SYDVKM.

The gene calls are TRBV27 and TRBJ1-4; maybe TRBD1 (6 bases). Germline lookup yields CDR1 MNHEY and CDR2 SMNVEV (reference sequence). There are 15 residues in the CDR3. Trimming cost V 2 bases and J 6 bases, with 13 bases left between them. In nucleotides, the CDR3 is TGTGCCAGCAGTTTAAGGGCAGGGGCTGATGAAAAACTGTTTTTT. It encodes CASSLRAGADEKLFF.

V is TRBV5-1 and J is TRBJ2-7, with 15 bases aligning to TRBD2. V lost 0 bases and J lost 3; bases outside the gene matches: 7. Germline CDR1 is SGHRS and CDR2 is YFSETQ. The CDR3 spans 18 residues. The CDR3 sequence is CASSLAGLAGGARYEQYF. The CDR3 DNA reads as TGCGCCAGCAGCTTGGCAGGACTAGCGGGGGGGGCTCGCTACGAGCAGTACTTC.

The chain combines TRBV2 with TRBJ1-1, with D unresolved. Trimming removed 6 bases from V and 4 bases from J, with 12 bases in between. This CDR3 has 13 residues. CDR1 and CDR2 from the germline V gene are SNHLY and FYNNEI. CDR3 DNA: TGTGCCAGCAGAATACAGCAGGCCACTGAAGCTTTCTTT. Translating gives CASRIQQATEAFF.

The gene calls are TRBV27 and TRBJ2-3; 7 bases fit TRBD2. The V and J ends lost 5 bases and 0 bases, in that order; junction bases with no gene match: 8. The CDR3 sequence is 16 residues long. The V gene's germline CDR1 is MNHEY and CDR2 SMNVEV (reference sequence). The CDR3 DNA is TGTGCCAGCAGTCCCTGGTGGCGGGAGAGCACAGATACGCAGTATTTT. Its protein product is CASSPWWRESTDTQYF.

This sequence joins TRBV3-1 (or the pseudogene TRBV3-2) and TRBJ2-2; maybe TRBD2 (6 bases). From germline, CDR1 is LGHDT and CDR2 YNNKEL (reference sequence). The V and J ends lost 5 bases and 7 bases respectively, with 17 bases between them. The CDR3 runs to 15 residues. As DNA, the CDR3 is TGTGCCAGCAGCATAGGGGACGGAGCGGGCGGGGAGCTGTTTTTT. Translated, it gives CASSIGDGAGGELFF.